This T cell receptor (beta chain) was sequenced for a study of post-analysis software for immune sequencing data. Study-level background: As for disease course, relapsing-remitting, secondary progressive and progressive-relapsing multiple sclerosis were all included.

The study's findings and limits: When patients were compared with controls, about five TRBV segments were more frequent, TRBV5-6, TRBV5-1 and TRBV20-1 among them.

About this clonotype itself: Its antigen is not identified. This may come from a read error, since a much larger clone is one base off.

The germline V gene has CDR1 MNHEY and CDR2 SVGAGI. The junction had 1 base not matched to a gene; V was cut back by 4 bases and J by 4 bases. This CDR3 is 13 amino acids long. Presence of unique molecular identifiers characterized the TCR beta cDNA libraries. T cells numbering about 0.85 to 10 million yielded cDNA molecules that totaled roughly 500,000. TCRdb reprocessed the PCR reads with MiXCR, giving one entry per CDR3 protein. The repertoire holds some 370,000 distinct CDR3 sequences, with around a third as singletons. The TCR was taken from a girl between 10 and 17 years old with multiple sclerosis. The chain carries TRBV6-5 and TRBJ1-1, with 9 nucleotides matching TRBD1. Sequenced: blood. In nucleotides, the CDR3 is TGTGCCAGCAGTTGGACAGGGGTCACTGAAGCTTTCTTT. Translating gives CASSWTGVTEAFF.